Included here is one TCR beta chain sequence, with context. This sample stems from a study of blood T cell repertoires in COVID-19. Study summary: COVID-19 samples collected from the United States, Italy and Spain covered acute and convalescent phases.

Clones were read by immunoSEQ multiplex PCR, and TCRdb kept only the in-frame ones, dropping some. The repertoire holds about 110,000 clones, approximately 82% seen once, with approximately 18% in the top ten. CDR1 and CDR2 (germline): MDHEN, SYDVKM. This CDR3 is built from 15 residues. Trimming took off 4 bases at V and 13 bases at J, with 20 bases between the two ends. The sequence derives from a woman aged 60-70 years with acute or convalescent COVID-19. The source material was peripheral blood. V gene TRBV28 combines with J gene TRBJ1-6, with D maybe TRBD1 (5 bases). CDR3 region: CASSSTSPTGFPLHF. In nucleotides, the CDR3 is TGTGCCAGCAGTTCCACCTCTCCTACAGGTTTCCCCCTCCACTTT.